This TCR beta chain appears in the sequencing data of a study of cytomegalovirus exposure and HLA in healthy donors. Regarding the study as a whole: After further analysis at a later stage, 16,951 TCR beta sequences were associated with HLA alleles at 0.05 false discovery rate. In a later analysis, compared with equally common non-associated chains, HLA-associated beta chains were more expanded.

Primers for the PCR totalled 60 Vbeta and 13 Jbeta. TCRdb's copy holds only in-frame clones and misses some; the assay was immunoSEQ multiplex PCR. The sample lists 250,000 to 350,000 clones, about nine tenths seen once, with 3% to 4% in the top ten. The V and J ends lost 5 bases and 0 bases, in that order; junction bases with no gene match: 4. Germline values: CDR1 SEHNR, CDR2 FQNEAQ (reference sequence). This CDR3 spans 16 amino acids. With respect to this clone: Its specificity is not known.

The specimen sequenced was PBMCs. V is TRBV7-9 and J is TRBJ2-3, with TRBD1 matching 11 bases. This TCR derives from a man aged 35 to 55 in good health and CMV-seropositive. Here the CDR3 DNA reads TGTGCCAGCAGCCCAGGGACAGGGGGGAGCACAGATACGCAGTATTTT. It encodes CASSPGTGGSTDTQYF.